The clone carrying this T cell receptor (beta chain) was seen a handful of times. No antigen is known for it. One entry per CDR3 protein, called by TCRdb with MiXCR from the RT-PCR reads. The sample carries more than 550,000 distinct CDR3 sequences, 12% recorded once. This entry belongs to a study of response to subunit inactivated influenza vaccine. J lost 2 bases, V lost 5 bases, and 7 bases had no gene match. CDR3 length: 15 residues. In germline, CDR1 is LNHNV, CDR2 YYDKDF (reference sequence). Study conclusions and caveats: The authors offered the suggestion that each seasonal influenza vaccination recruits few new T cells.

This chain joins TRBV15 and TRBJ2-5, with 8 nucleotides matching TRBD1. This TCR was recovered from a man aged 50-60 years who received an inactivated influenza vaccine. The source was PBMCs from blood, collected on the day of vaccination. The CDR3 reads CATSGTRTGQETQYF. The CDR3 DNA is TGTGCCACCAGCGGAACTAGGACAGGGCAAGAGACCCAGTACTTC.